The rows below give T cell receptor beta chains drawn from one sample of a study of somatic mutations in cytotoxic T cells in rheumatoid arthritis. TCRdb's copy holds only in-frame clones and misses some; the assay was immunoSEQ multiplex PCR. The data contain around 6,300 clones, approximately 70% of them seen just once; the ten biggest clones take up roughly 37%. Source material: CD8+ T cells sorted from blood. The receptors here all came from a woman in her fifties or sixties in good health. CDR3s include the opening cysteine and the closing phenylalanine or tryptophan. The D gene is left open where the match is weak. Part of the rows lack a size; the others show once, few, many or a class for expanded clones.

clone_size j_call cdr3_length v_call d_call cdr3_nt cdr3_aa
NA TRBJ1-1 12 TRBV9 NA TGTGCCAGTGGACCCGGGAAAACTGAAGCTTTCTTT CASGPGKTEAFF
NA TRBJ1-1 16 TRBV7-6 TRBD1 TGTGCCAGCAGCTCCCCGCGGCAGGGGGCGGAGACTGAAGCTTTCTTT CASSSPRQGAETEAFF
NA TRBJ1-4 15 TRBV13 NA TGTGCCAGCAGCGAAGGGATACGGGAAGGTGAAAAACTGTTTTTT CASSEGIREGEKLFF
NA TRBJ2-5 14 TRBV5-6 NA TGTGCCAGCAGCTTGATGAACTCACAAGAGACCCAGTACTTC CASSLMNSQETQYF
few TRBJ1-5 15 TRBV2 NA TGTGCCAGCAGTGACCCCCAGGAAATCAATCAGCCCCAGCATTTT CASSDPQEINQPQHF
NA TRBJ1-3 16 TRBV5-5 NA TGTGCCAGCAGCTTGCCAGGGCAAGTCTCTGGAAACACCATATATTTT CASSLPGQVSGNTIYF
NA TRBJ1-5 17 TRBV5-6 NA TGTGCCAGCAGCTTGTTTAGCCGGGGGGCCTCGAATCAGCCCCAGCATTTT CASSLFSRGASNQPQHF
NA TRBJ2-1 16 TRBV5-1 TRBD2 TGCGCCAGCAGCTTAAGCGGGGCTGGCGGATTCGATGAGCAGTTCTTC CASSLSGAGGFDEQFF
NA TRBJ1-5 15 TRBV5-1 NA TGCGCCAGCAGCTTGGGGCCAGGGGTTAATCAGCCCCAGCATTTT CASSLGPGVNQPQHF
NA TRBJ2-1 15 TRBV14 TRBD2 TGTGCCAGCAGCCTTAGCGGGGGCGTTTACAATGAGCAGTTCTTC CASSLSGGVYNEQFF
NA TRBJ1-5 15 TRBV19 NA TGTGCCAGTAGTCCTTTGCTGGGGGGAGGGCAGCCCCAGCATTTT CASSPLLGGGQPQHF
NA TRBJ1-1 13 TRBV6-5 NA TGTGCCAGCAGTTACAAGGGGGACACTGAAGCTTTCTTT CASSYKGDTEAFF
NA TRBJ2-7 16 TRBV7-6 NA TGTGCCAGCAGCTTAGGTCCCGGGGTCGGGGCCTACGAGCAGTACTTC CASSLGPGVGAYEQYF
NA TRBJ2-4 14 TRBV27 NA TGTGCCAGCAGTCCCTCGGCAGGGTGGGACATTCAGTACTTC CASSPSAGWDIQYF
few TRBJ2-7 15 TRBV7-2 NA TGTGCCAGCAGCTTAGGAGTAACAGGCTCCTACGAGCAGTACTTC CASSLGVTGSYEQYF
NA TRBJ2-5 15 TRBV7-9 NA TGTGCCAGCAGCCCTCCAAAGTCCCGGGGGGAGACCCAGTACTTC CASSPPKSRGETQYF
NA TRBJ2-4 16 TRBV5-6 TRBD2 TGTGCCAGCACTGACGGAGCGGGGGGGGCCAAAAACATTCAGTACTTC CASTDGAGGAKNIQYF
NA TRBJ1-3 13 TRBV7-6 NA TGTGCCAGCAGCCCTATATCAGGAAACACCATATATTTT CASSPISGNTIYF
NA TRBJ1-2 14 TRBV10-3 NA TGTGCCACCTATACAAGCGCTTCTAACTATGGCTACACCTTC CATYTSASNYGYTF
NA TRBJ2-1 16 TRBV5-1 NA TGCGCCAGCAGCTTGGGAGGTGGGGGGGCGGTCAATGAGCAGTTCTTC CASSLGGGGAVNEQFF
NA TRBJ1-1 15 TRBV7-2 NA TGTGCCAGCAGCCCTAAACTCGGAGGGGACACTGAAGCTTTCTTT CASSPKLGGDTEAFF
NA TRBJ1-1 11 TRBV20-1 NA TGCAGTGCTAGAGGGAGCACTGAAGCTTTCTTT CSARGSTEAFF
NA TRBJ2-4 12 TRBV29-1 NA TGCAGCGGCCAAGCCTCAGGGGCGCGGGAGTACTTC CSGQASGAREYF
NA TRBJ1-4 14 TRBV2 NA TGTGCCAGCAGCCTCGAAGGAGTAAATGAAAAACTGTTTTTT CASSLEGVNEKLFF
NA TRBJ2-1 15 TRBV9 NA TGTGCCAGCAGCGTCTCCCGGGGAACCTACAATGAGCAGTTCTTC CASSVSRGTYNEQFF
NA TRBJ2-7 15 TRBV9 TRBD2 TGTGCCAGCAGCACTAGCGGGGGCTTCTCCTACGAGCAGTACTTC CASSTSGGFSYEQYF
NA TRBJ1-1 13 TRBV7-3 NA TGTGCCAGCAGCTTAGTAGAGAACACTGAAGCTTTCTTT CASSLVENTEAFF
NA TRBJ1-4 13 TRBV10-3 NA TGTGCCATCAGTGGGGGGGAAAATGAAAAACTGTTTTTT CAISGGENEKLFF
NA TRBJ2-7 14 TRBV9 NA TGTGCCATCAGTGACCCCAGGGACTCCTACGAGCAGTACTTC CAISDPRDSYEQYF
NA TRBJ1-1 15 TRBV27 NA TGTGCCAGCAGTTCATTTACAGGATGGGGCACTGAAGCTTTCTTT CASSSFTGWGTEAFF
few TRBJ2-2 14 TRBV6-4 NA TGTGCCAGCAGTGACTCCCCTAGCACCGGGGAGCTGTTTTTT CASSDSPSTGELFF
NA TRBJ2-5 16 TRBV5-6 TRBD1 TGTGCCAGCAGCCGACGGGACAGGGGATTGATGGAGACCCAGTACTTC CASSRRDRGLMETQYF
NA TRBJ1-4 12 TRBV25-1 NA TGTGCCAGCAGTGAATTCGGTCGGGGACTGTTTTTT CASSEFGRGLFF
once TRBJ1-1 14 TRBV6-1 NA TGTGCCAGCAGTGAAGGCGTCGAGAACACTGAAGCTTTCTTT CASSEGVENTEAFF
NA TRBJ2-7 16 TRBV5-8 TRBD2 TGTGCCAGCAGCTTGGCCTTGACTAGCGGGGCCTACGAGCAGTACTTC CASSLALTSGAYEQYF
NA TRBJ2-1 17 TRBV4-1 NA TGCGCCAGCAGCCAAGTGGCGGGCCCGATACCGGACAATGAGCAGTTCTTC CASSQVAGPIPDNEQFF
NA TRBJ2-3 13 TRBV5-4 NA TGTGCCAGCAGGGGCGGGGCGGCAGATACGCAGTATTTT CASRGGAADTQYF
NA TRBJ1-4 15 TRBV23-1 NA TGCGCCAGCAGTCAATCCACCCAGGGTTATGAAAAACTGTTTTTT CASSQSTQGYEKLFF
NA TRBJ2-5 13 TRBV4-3 NA TGCGCCAGCAGCACTCTAGGATCGGAGACCCAGTACTTC CASSTLGSETQYF
NA TRBJ2-2 15 TRBV27 NA TGTGCCAGCAGTTTTGTTGCTCCCGGGAGCGGGGAGCTGTTTTTT CASSFVAPGSGELFF
NA TRBJ1-1 14 TRBV4-1 NA TGCGCCAGCAGCCAAGAGAGTAGTAGCACTGAAGCTTTCTTT CASSQESSSTEAFF
NA TRBJ1-1 13 TRBV19 NA TGTGCCAGTAGTCCACAGGCGAACACTGAAGCTTTCTTT CASSPQANTEAFF
NA TRBJ2-1 13 TRBV4-1 TRBD1 TGCGCCAGCAGCCAGGAACAGGGGCTTGAGCAGTTCTTC CASSQEQGLEQFF
NA TRBJ2-5 18 TRBV13 TRBD2 TGTGCCAGCAGCCCCCGGGCTAGCGGGGGGCCATCCCAAGAGACCCAGTACTTC CASSPRASGGPSQETQYF
NA TRBJ1-3 11 TRBV5-5 NA TGTGCCAGCAGCTTAGGGGGAACCATATATTTT CASSLGGTIYF
NA TRBJ2-2 16 TRBV2 NA TGTGCCAGCGAGGGACTTCCCTTCCAGAACACCGGGGAGCTGTTTTTT CASEGLPFQNTGELFF
NA TRBJ1-2 13 TRBV11-2 NA TGTGCCAGCAGCGGGCAAGGGGGCTATGGCTACACCTTC CASSGQGGYGYTF
NA TRBJ2-3 15 TRBV7-9 NA TGTGCCAGCAGCCCGTACGGCGGGGTCACAGATACGCAGTATTTT CASSPYGGVTDTQYF
NA TRBJ2-2 16 TRBV11-2 TRBD1 TGTGCCAGCAGCTCAACAGGGGTTGTTGGCACCGGGGAGCTGTTTTTT CASSSTGVVGTGELFF
few TRBJ2-7 13 TRBV27 NA TGTGCCAGCAGTTACTCGGAGGGGCTTGAGCAGTACTTC CASSYSEGLEQYF
NA TRBJ1-1 16 TRBV7-2 TRBD1 TGTGCCAGCAGCCCCGTAGTGGACAGGGCGAACACTGAAGCTTTCTTT CASSPVVDRANTEAFF
medium-sized TRBJ2-7 16 TRBV7-3 TRBD1 TGTGCCAGCAGCACCTCCGGGACAGGGGACGTGGGCGAGCAGTACTTC CASSTSGTGDVGEQYF